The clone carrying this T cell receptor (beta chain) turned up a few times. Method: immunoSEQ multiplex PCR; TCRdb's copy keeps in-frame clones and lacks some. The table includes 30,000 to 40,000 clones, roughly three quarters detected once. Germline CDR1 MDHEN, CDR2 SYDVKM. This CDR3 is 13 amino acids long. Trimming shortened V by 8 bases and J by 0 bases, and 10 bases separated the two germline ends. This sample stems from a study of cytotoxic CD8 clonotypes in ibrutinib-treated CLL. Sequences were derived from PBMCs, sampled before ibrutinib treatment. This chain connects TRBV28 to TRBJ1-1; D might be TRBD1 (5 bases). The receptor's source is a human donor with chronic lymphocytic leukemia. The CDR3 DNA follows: TGTGCCAGCGGTAGGGGACTGAACACTGAAGCTTTCTTT. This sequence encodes CASGRGLNTEAFF.